The present entry profiles one TCR beta chain with its context. While infection was still active, Seattle patients were enrolled and then followed longitudinally. These data are taken from a study of blood T cell repertoires in COVID-19. Losses at the gene ends were 5 bases for V and 0 bases for J; bases not matched to a gene: 9. Germline loops: CDR1 MNHNY, CDR2 SVGAGI (reference sequence). There are 17 residues in the CDR3. The authors' processing: For nucleated cells, counts were estimated from reference gene primer amplification. Assay used: immunoSEQ multiplex PCR; TCRdb lists only in-frame clones, some missing. That table is the source of V, J and clone size, and D and trimming were worked out from the DNA. Of fewer than 300,000 clones in the sample, roughly 84% were seen once.

The TCR comes from a person aged 65 to 79 with COVID-19, enrolled during active disease. Sequencing was carried out using peripheral blood. This rearrangement joins TRBV6-6 to TRBJ2-2; 7 bases line up with TRBD1. For the CDR3, the DNA is TGTGCCAGCAGTCGGGCTAGACAGGGCCCGAACACCGGGGAGCTGTTTTTT. Protein: CASSRARQGPNTGELFF.